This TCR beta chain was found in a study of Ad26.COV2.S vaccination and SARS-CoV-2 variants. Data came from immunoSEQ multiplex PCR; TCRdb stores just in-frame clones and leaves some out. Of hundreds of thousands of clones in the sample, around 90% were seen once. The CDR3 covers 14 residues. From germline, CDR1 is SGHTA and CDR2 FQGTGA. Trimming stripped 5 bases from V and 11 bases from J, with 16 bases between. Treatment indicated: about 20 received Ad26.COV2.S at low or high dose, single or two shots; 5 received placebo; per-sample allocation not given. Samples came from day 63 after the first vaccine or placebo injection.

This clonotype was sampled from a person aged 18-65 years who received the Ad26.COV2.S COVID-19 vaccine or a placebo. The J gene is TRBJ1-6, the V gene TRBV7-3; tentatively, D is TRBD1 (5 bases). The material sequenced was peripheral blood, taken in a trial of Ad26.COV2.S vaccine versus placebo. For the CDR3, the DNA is TGTGCCAGCAGCCGGACTGGGGGTCAAGCACCCCTCCACTTT. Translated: CASSRTGGQAPLHF.